The subject of this entry is one T cell receptor (beta chain). There is no known antigen for this receptor. The input lacks base qualities; no much larger clone sits a single base away. This record belongs to a study of blood T cells in healthy people across ages (dated by TCRdb to about 2015). About the full investigation: In model experiments, template switching captured about one uniquely barcoded TCR beta cDNA molecule for every two T cells. The study analyzed two additional independent replicas of 1 million unique cDNA reads from the same blood draw for two donors, one aged 18 to 30 and one aged 80 or older. The donors were divided into four age groups: young (average around 17 years), middle-aged (around 37), aged (around 67) and long-lived (about 84). Using deep sequencing normalized with unique cDNA molecular identifiers, the study measured how TCR beta repertoire diversity changes with age.

The 40 or so donors, aged roughly 6 to 95 years, were systemically healthy Caucasian individuals from Russia. About 10 milliliters of peripheral blood were drawn from each donor into EDTA-treated Vacutainer tubes. Ficoll-Paque density-gradient centrifugation was used to isolate PBMCs, with at least 6.5 million obtained per sample. Trizol reagent was used to extract total RNA from the PBMCs, yielding at least 5 micrograms per sample. The percentages of naive CD45RAhigh/CD27high T cells were determined by flow cytometry on a PBMC aliquot from every donor. Measured from the cysteine to the phenylalanine, the CDR3 is 14 residues long. The CDR3 DNA has 42 bases and is translated from base 1. V is shortened by 6 bases, J by 4 bases, and the region joining them spans 15 bases. The germline V gene (reference sequence) sets CDR1 to SEHNR and CDR2 to FQNEAQ. Library preparation employed 5' RACE. Sequencing was performed on an Illumina HiSeq 2500. A second PCR of roughly 7 to 12 cycles was run with a J-beta primer mix and a sample-barcoded 5' primer. A unique molecular identifier was introduced onto each TCR beta cDNA molecule by a template-switch 5' adaptor carrying 12 random nucleotides. Each sample yielded at least 3 million CDR3-containing paired-end reads. The Mint cDNA synthesis kit, primed by a TRBC-specific oligonucleotide, was used to synthesize first-strand cDNA from all RNA. After uracil-DNA glycosylase treatment, a first 18-cycle PCR used universal primers M1SS and BC2_uni_R on all cDNA. As for the original processing: Each sample was normalized by randomly selecting 1 million high-quality reads, each carrying a distinct molecular identifier. Reads with shared molecular identifiers were discarded instead of being binned into consensus sequences. MiTCR, run with a Q25 quality threshold and the strictest error-elimination algorithm, handled CDR3 identification, clonotype clustering and error correction. A nonparametric unseen species model with Euler transformation was used to estimate lower-bound total TCR beta diversity. TCRdb trimmed public reads at Q25 via fastp, called clones via MiXCR and kept in-frame beta chains. Rows are combined by CDR3 protein, so each entry shows the most common genes and DNA. TCRdb, rather than the study authors, made the V and J calls. The sample table records roughly 800,000 distinct CDR3 sequences; roughly 24% of these occur just once. Over 2.5% of the sample rests with the top ten.

Results and caveats for the whole study, not just this receptor: Since profiling was done on bulk unsorted PBMCs, naive and antigen-experienced compartments could not be conclusively compared. Observed TCR beta diversity per million T cells fell roughly linearly with age, and a significant reduction was already apparent by age approximately 40. Compared with the aged group, more naive CD4+ T cells, fewer expanded clones and increased TCR diversity were shown by the long-lived group, suggesting age selection. Donor CMV infection status was unknown, potentially confounding age-related changes in expanded clonotypes. A strong correlation was found between observed TCR beta diversity and the percentage of naive T cells measured by flow cytometry. Estimates of total diversity based on one million sequenced T cells were regarded as lower bounds and as underestimates.

This sample was also put to use in a study of T cells of mothers and their children. The second study's paper adds: Nine systemically healthy Caucasian individuals served as donors, namely three mothers together with their six children. cDNA synthesis used all of the extracted RNA, with around 1.6 ug of RNA in each 15 ul reaction. In the second PCR, the M1S primer added sample barcodes and 2-4 random nucleotides. Over 8 million TCR beta CDR3 reads came from each mother, compared with about 3 million reads from each child. TCR recombination output is similarly shaped by thymic selection in related and unrelated pairs, with a minor effect exerted by inherited differences. Normalized repertoire overlap in related mother-child pairs was always slightly higher than in unrelated mother-child pairs, but the difference was never significant. Persistent microchimeric T cell clones were not detected, at a sensitivity of approximately 93 clones per million clonotypes. In the study, deep NGS was used to compare the TCR beta repertoires of mothers and children, and features distinguishing related mother-child pairs from unrelated individuals were sought. The mean age was around 42 +/- 4 years for the mothers and approximately 11 +/- 4 years for the children. Libraries were sequenced on Illumina HiSeq 2000 with 100+100 nt paired-end reads after adapter ligation with NEBNext reagents. Mother and child libraries were prepared a month apart and sequenced in separate runs to prevent cross-contamination. Each donor had between roughly 500,000 and 2,200,000 distinct TCR beta clonotypes identified. Naive TCR beta clonotypes were estimated from low-frequency clonotypes matched to each donor's FACS-determined naive share, without sorting.

The chain links TRBV7-9 with TRBJ2-5; no D segment can be confidently identified. The TCR was taken from a boy aged 5-17 years in good health. Sequencing was carried out using blood. The sequence in DNA is TGTGCCAGCAGGCCCGTAGGCCTAATAGAGACCCAGTACTTC. Its translation reads: CASRPVGLIETQYF.